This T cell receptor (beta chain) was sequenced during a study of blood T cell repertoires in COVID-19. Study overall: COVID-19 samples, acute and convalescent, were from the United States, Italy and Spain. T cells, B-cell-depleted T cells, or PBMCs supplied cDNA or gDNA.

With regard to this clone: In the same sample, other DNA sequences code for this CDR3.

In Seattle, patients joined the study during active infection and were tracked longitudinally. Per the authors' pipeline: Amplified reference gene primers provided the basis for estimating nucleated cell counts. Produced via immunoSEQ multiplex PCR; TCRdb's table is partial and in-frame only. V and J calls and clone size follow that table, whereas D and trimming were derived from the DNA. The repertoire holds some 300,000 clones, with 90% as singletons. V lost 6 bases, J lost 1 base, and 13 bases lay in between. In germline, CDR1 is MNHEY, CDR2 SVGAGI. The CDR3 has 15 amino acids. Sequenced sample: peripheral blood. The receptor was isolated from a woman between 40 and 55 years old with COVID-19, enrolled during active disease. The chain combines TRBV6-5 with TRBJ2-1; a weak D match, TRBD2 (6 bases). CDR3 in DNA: TGTGCCAGCAGCCTCAGCGGGCAATCCTACAATGAGCAGTTCTTC. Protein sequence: CASSLSGQSYNEQFF.